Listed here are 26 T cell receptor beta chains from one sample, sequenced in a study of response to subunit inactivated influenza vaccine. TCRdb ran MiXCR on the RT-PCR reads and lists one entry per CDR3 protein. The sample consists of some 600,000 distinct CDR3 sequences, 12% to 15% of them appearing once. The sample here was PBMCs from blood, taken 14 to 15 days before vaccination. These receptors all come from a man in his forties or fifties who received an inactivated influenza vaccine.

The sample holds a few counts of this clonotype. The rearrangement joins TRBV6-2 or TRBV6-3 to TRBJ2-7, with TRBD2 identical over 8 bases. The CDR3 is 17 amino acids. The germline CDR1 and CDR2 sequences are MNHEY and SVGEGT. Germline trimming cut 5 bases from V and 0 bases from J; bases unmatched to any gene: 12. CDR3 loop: CASSTNPGTRSSYEQYF. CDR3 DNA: TGTGCCAGCAGTACCAATCCCGGGACTAGGAGCTCCTACGAGCAGTACTTC.

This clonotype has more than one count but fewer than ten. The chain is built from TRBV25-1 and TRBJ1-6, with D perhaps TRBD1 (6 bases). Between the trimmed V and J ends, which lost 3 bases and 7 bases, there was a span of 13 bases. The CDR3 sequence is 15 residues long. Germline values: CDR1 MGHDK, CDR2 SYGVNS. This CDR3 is CASSEGGRGNSPLHF. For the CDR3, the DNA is TGTGCCAGCAGTGAGGGAGGCAGGGGCAATTCACCCCTCCACTTT.

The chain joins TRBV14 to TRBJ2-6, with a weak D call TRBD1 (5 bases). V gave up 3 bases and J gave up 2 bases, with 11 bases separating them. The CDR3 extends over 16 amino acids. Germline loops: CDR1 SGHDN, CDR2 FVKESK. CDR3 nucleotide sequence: TGTGCCAGCAGCCAGACCAGGGCTGCTGGGGCCAACGTCCTGACTTTC. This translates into CASSQTRAAGANVLTF.

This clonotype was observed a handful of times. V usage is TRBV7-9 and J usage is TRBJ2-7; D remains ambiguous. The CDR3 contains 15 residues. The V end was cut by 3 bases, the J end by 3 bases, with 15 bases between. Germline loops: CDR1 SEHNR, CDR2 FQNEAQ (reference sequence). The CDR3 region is CASSFSQVRDYEQYF. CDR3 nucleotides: TGTGCCAGCAGCTTTAGCCAGGTCCGAGACTACGAGCAGTACTTC.

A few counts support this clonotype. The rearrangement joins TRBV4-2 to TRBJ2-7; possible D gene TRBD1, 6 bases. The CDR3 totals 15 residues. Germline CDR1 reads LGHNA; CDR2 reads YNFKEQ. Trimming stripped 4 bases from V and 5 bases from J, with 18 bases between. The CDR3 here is CASSPTGTPADEQYF. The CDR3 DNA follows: TGTGCCAGCAGCCCGACCGGGACACCTGCGGACGAGCAGTACTTC.

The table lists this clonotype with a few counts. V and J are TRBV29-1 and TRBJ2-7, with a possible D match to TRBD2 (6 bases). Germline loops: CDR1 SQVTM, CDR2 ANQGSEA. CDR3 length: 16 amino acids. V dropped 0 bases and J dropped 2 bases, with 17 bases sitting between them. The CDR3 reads CSVEDETASAAYEQYF. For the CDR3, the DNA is TGCAGCGTTGAAGATGAGACGGCTAGCGCAGCCTACGAGCAGTACTTC.

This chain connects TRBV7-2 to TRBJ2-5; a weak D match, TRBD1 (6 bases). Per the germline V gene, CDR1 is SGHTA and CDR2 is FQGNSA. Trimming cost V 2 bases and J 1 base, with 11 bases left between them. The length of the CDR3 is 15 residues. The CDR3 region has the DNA TGTGCCAGCAGCTTAAATACAGGGACCCAAGAGACCCAGTACTTC. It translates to CASSLNTGTQETQYF.

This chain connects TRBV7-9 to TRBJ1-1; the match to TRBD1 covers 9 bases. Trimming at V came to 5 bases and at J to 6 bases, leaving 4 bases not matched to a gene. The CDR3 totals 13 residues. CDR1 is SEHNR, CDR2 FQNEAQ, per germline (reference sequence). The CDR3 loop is CASSERQGAEAFF. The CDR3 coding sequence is TGTGCCAGCAGCGAGCGACAGGGGGCTGAAGCTTTCTTT.

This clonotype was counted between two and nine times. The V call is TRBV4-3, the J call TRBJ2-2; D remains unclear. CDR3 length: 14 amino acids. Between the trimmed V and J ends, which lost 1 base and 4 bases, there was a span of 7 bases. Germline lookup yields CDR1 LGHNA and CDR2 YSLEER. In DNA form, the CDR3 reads TGCGCCAGCAGCCAAGGGTTTGGCACCGGGGAGCTGTTTTTT. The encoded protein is CASSQGFGTGELFF.

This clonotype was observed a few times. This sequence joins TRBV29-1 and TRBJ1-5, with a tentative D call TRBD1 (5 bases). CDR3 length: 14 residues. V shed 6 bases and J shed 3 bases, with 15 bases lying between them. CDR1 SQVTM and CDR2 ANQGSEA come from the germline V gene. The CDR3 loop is CSVQIGDPNQPQHF. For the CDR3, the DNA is TGCAGCGTGCAAATAGGGGATCCCAATCAGCCCCAGCATTTT.

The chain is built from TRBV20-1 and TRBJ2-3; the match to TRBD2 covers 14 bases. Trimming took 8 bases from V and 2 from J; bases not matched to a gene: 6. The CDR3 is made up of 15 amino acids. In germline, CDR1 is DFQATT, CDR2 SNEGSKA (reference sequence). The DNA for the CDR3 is TGCAGTACGGGGGGACTAGCGGGAGTCACAGATACGCAGTATTTT. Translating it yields CSTGGLAGVTDTQYF.

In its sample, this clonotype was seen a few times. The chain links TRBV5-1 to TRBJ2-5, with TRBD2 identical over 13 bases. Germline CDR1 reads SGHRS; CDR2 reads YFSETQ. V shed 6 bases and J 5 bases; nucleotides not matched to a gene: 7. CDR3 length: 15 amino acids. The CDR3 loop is CASTKTSGRLETQYF. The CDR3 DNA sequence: TGCGCCAGCACGAAGACTAGCGGGAGGCTGGAGACCCAGTACTTC.

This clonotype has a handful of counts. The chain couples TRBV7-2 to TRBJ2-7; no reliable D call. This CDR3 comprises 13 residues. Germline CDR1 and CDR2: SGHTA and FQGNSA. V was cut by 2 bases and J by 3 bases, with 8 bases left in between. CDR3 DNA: TGTGCCAGCAGCTTAACCACGGACTACGAGCAGTACTTC. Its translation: CASSLTTDYEQYF.

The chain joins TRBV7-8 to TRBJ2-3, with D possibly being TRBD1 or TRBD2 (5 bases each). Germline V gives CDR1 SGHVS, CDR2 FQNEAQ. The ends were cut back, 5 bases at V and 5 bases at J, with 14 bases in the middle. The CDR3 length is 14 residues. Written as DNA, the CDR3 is TGTGCCAGCAGCCTCGGGACCGAGCTAGATACGCAGTATTTT. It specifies CASSLGTELDTQYF.

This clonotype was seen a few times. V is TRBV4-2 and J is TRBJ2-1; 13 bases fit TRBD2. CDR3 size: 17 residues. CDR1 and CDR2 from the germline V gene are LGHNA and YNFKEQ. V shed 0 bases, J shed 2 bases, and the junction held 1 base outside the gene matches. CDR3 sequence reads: CASSQDGTSGTYNEQFF. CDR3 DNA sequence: TGTGCCAGCAGCCAAGATGGGACTAGCGGGACCTACAATGAGCAGTTCTTC.

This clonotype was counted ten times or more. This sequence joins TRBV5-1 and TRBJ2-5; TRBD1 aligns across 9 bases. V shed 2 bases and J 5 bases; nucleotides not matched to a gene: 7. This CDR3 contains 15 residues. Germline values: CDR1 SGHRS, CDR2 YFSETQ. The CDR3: CASSLTGTGSETQYF. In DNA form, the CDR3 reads TGCGCCAGCAGCTTAACCGGGACAGGGTCGGAGACCCAGTACTTC. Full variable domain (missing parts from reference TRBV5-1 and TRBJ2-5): KAGVTQTPRYLIKTRGQQVTLSCSPISGHRSVSWYQQTPGQGLQFLFEYFSETQRNKGNFPGRFSGRQFSNSRSEMNVSTLELGDSALYLCASSLTGTGSETQYFGPGTRLLVL.

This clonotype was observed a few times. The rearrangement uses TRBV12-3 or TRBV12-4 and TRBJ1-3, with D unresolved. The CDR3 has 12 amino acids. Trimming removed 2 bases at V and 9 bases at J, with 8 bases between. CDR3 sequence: CASSLRGGTIYF. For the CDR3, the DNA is TGTGCCAGCAGTTTACGGGGAGGCACCATATATTTT.

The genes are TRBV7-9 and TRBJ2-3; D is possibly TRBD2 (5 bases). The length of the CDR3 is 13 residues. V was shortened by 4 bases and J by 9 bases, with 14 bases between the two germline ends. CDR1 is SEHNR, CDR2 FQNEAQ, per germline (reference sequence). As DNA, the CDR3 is TGTGCCAGCAGCTCAAACACTAGGGCAACGCAGTATTTT. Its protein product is CASSSNTRATQYF. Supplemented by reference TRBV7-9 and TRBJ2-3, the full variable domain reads DTGVSQNPRHKITKRGQNVTFRCDPISEHNRLYWYRQTLGQGPEFLTYFQNEAQLEKSRLLSDRFSAERPKGSFSTLEIQRTEQGDSAMYLCASSSNTRATQYFGPGTRLTVL.

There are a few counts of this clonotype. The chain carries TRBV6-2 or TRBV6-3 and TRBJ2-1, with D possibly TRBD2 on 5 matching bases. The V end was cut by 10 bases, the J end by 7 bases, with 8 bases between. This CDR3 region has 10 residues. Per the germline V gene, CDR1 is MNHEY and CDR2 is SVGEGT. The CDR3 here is CATRGNEQFF. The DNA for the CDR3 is TGTGCCACCCGGGGTAATGAGCAGTTCTTC.

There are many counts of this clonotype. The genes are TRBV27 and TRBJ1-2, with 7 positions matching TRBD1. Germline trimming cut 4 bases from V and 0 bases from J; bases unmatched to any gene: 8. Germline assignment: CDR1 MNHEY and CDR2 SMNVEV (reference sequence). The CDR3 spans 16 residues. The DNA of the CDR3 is TGTGCCAGCAGTTCGTACCGGGACAGCTCTAACTATGGCTACACCTTC. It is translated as CASSSYRDSSNYGYTF.

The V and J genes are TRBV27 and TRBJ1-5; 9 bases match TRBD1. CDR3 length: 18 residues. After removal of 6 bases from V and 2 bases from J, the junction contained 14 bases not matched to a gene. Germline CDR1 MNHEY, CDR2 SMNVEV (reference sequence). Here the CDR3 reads CASSPGGQGFFGNQPQHF. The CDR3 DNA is TGTGCCAGCAGCCCCGGCGGACAGGGGTTTTTTGGCAATCAGCCCCAGCATTTT.

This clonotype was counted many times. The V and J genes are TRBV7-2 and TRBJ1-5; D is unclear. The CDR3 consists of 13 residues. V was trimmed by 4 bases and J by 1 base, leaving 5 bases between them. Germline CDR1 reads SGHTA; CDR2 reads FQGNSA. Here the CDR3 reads CASSSKSNQPQHF. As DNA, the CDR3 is TGTGCCAGCAGCTCGAAGAGCAATCAGCCCCAGCATTTT. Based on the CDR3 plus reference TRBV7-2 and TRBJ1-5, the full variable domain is GAGVSQSPSNKVTEKGKDVELRCDPISGHTALYWYRQSLGQGLEFLIYFQGNSAPDKSGLPSDRFSAERTGGSVSTLTIQRTQQEDSAVYLCASSSKSNQPQHFGDGTRLSIL.

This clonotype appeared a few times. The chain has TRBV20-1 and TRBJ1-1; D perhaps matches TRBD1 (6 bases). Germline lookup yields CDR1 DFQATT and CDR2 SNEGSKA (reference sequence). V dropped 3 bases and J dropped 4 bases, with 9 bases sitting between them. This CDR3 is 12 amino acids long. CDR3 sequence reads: CSASRGPTEAFF. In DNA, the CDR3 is TGCAGTGCTAGCCGGGGGCCCACTGAAGCTTTCTTT.

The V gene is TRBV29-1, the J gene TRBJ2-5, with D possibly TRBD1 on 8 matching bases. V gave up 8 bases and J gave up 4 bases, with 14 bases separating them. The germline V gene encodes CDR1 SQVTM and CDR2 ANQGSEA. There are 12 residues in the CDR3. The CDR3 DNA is TGCAGCTCGAACAGGGGGGGAGAGACCCAGTACTTC. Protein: CSSNRGGETQYF.

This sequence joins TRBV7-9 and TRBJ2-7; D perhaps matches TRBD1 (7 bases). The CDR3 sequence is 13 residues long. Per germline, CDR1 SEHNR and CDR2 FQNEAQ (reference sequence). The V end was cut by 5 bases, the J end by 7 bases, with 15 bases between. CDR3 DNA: TGTGCCAGCAGCACGGGGGCAGGGGGAGAGCAGTACTTC. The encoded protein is CASSTGAGGEQYF.

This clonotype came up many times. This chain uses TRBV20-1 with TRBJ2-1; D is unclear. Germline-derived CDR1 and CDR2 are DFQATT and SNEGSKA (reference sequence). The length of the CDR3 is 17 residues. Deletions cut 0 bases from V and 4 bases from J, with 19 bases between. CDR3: CSARDPAMGNPYNEQFF. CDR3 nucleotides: TGCAGTGCTAGAGATCCGGCGATGGGCAACCCTTACAATGAGCAGTTCTTC.